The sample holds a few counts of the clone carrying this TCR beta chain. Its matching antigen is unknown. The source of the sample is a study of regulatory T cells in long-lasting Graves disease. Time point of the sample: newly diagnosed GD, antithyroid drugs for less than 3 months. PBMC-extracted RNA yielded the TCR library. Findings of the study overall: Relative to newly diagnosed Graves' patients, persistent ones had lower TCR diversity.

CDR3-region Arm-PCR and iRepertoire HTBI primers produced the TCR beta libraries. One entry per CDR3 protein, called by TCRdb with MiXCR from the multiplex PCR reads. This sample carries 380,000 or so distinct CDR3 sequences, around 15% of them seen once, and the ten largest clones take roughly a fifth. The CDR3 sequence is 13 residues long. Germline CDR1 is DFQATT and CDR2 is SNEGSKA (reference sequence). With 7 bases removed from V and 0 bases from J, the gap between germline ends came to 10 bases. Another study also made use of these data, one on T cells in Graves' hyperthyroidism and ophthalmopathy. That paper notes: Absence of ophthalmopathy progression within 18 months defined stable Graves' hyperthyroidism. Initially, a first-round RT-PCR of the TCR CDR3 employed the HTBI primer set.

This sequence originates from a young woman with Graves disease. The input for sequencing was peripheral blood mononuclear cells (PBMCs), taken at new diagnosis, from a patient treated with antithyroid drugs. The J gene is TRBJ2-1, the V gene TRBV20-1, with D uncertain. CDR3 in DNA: TGCAGTGTTCCAGGCCTCTCCTACAATGAGCAGTTCTTC. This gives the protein CSVPGLSYNEQFF.